This is a list of T cell receptor beta chains from one sample in a study of OX40 agonist ivuxolimab in advanced cancers. TCRdb keeps only in-frame clones here, not all; method: immunoSEQ multiplex PCR. This sample has 36,000 or so clones, with roughly nine tenths found just once. The material was CD4+ or CD8+ T cells sorted from blood, obtained in a trial of the OX40 agonist ivuxolimab. These receptor sequences come from an adult with an advanced solid tumor such as melanoma, head and neck, liver or kidney cancer. Each CDR3 is given with its conserved first and last residue. Fields, in order: CDR3 protein, CDR3 DNA, clone size, J gene, D gene, V gene. A D gene is named only where the DNA matches it firmly. Clone size is not always given. Where it is, it says once, few, many or a class for expanded clones.

CDR3: CASSANGQGGQPQHF; DNA: TGTGCCAGCAGTGCCAATGGACAGGGCGGTCAGCCCCAGCATTTT; size: NA; J: TRBJ1-5; D: TRBD1; V: TRBV6-4
CDR3: CARPRDRSTHEQYF; DNA: TGCGCCAGACCCCGGGACAGGTCTACTCACGAGCAGTACTTC; size: NA; J: TRBJ2-7; D: TRBD1; V: TRBV5-1
CDR3: CASKTVGGSTEAFF; DNA: TGTGCCAGTAAGACTGTTGGGGGAAGTACTGAAGCTTTCTTT; size: NA; J: TRBJ1-1; D: NA; V: TRBV19
CDR3: CASKPTSPSNYGYTF; DNA: TGTGCCAGCAAGCCCACGTCCCCTTCTAACTATGGCTACACCTTC; size: NA; J: TRBJ1-2; D: NA; V: TRBV5-6
CDR3: CASSSNPYEQYF; DNA: TGTGCCAGCAGCTCTAACCCCTACGAGCAGTACTTC; size: NA; J: TRBJ2-7; D: NA; V: TRBV7-9
CDR3: CASRSSIRNEKLFF; DNA: TGTGCCAGCAGATCCTCCATACGAAATGAAAAACTGTTTTTT; size: NA; J: TRBJ1-4; D: NA; V: TRBV27
CDR3: CAISARQGRATGTQYF; DNA: TGTGCCATCAGTGCAAGACAGGGAAGGGCTACAGGGACCCAGTACTTC; size: NA; J: TRBJ2-5; D: TRBD1; V: TRBV10-3
CDR3: CASSLGGGSVQPQHF; DNA: TGTGCCAGCAGCTTAGGGGGTGGGAGCGTTCAGCCCCAGCATTTT; size: NA; J: TRBJ1-5; D: NA; V: TRBV7-6
CDR3: CASSLGGASGNTIYF; DNA: TGTGCCAGCAGTTTAGGGGGCGCTTCCGGAAACACCATATATTTT; size: NA; J: TRBJ1-3; D: NA; V: TRBV28
CDR3: CSLRGGTDTQYF; DNA: TGTTCTCTACGGGGGGGCACAGATACGCAGTATTTT; size: NA; J: TRBJ2-3; D: TRBD2; V: TRBV6-1
CDR3: CASSPTGRYQPQHF; DNA: TGTGCCAGCAGCCCCACAGGGCGCTATCAGCCCCAGCATTTT; size: once; J: TRBJ1-5; D: NA; V: TRBV7-6
CDR3: CASSEGQSYEQYF; DNA: TGTGCCAGCAGCGAGGGACAGAGCTACGAGCAGTACTTC; size: NA; J: TRBJ2-7; D: TRBD1; V: TRBV2
CDR3: CASSLSALGRQFF; DNA: TGTGCCAGCAGCTTATCCGCCCTTGGTCGGCAGTTCTTC; size: NA; J: TRBJ2-1; D: NA; V: TRBV7-9
CDR3: CASSPTSALSYEQYF; DNA: TGCGCCAGCAGCCCTACTAGCGCACTTTCCTACGAGCAGTACTTC; size: NA; J: TRBJ2-7; D: TRBD2; V: TRBV4-1
CDR3: CASSFQTGNSGNTIYF; DNA: TGTGCCAGCAGCTTCCAAACGGGGAACTCTGGAAACACCATATATTTT; size: NA; J: TRBJ1-3; D: NA; V: TRBV7-9
CDR3: CASSLVAGKNTEAFF; DNA: TGCGCCAGCAGCTTGGTGGCAGGGAAGAACACTGAAGCTTTCTTT; size: NA; J: TRBJ1-1; D: NA; V: TRBV5-1
CDR3: CAWSVQVSEGSYEQYF; DNA: TGTGCCTGGAGTGTACAGGTTAGCGAGGGCTCCTACGAGCAGTACTTC; size: NA; J: TRBJ2-7; D: NA; V: TRBV30
CDR3: CASATGRGGNNEQFF; DNA: TGTGCCAGCGCTACCGGGCGGGGGGGGAACAATGAGCAGTTCTTC; size: NA; J: TRBJ2-1; D: TRBD2; V: TRBV19
CDR3: CASSGRDRGRRGTEAFF; DNA: TGTGCCAGCAGCGGACGGGACAGGGGGCGCCGGGGCACTGAAGCTTTCTTT; size: NA; J: TRBJ1-1; D: TRBD1; V: TRBV5-6
CDR3: CASRAQPNYGYTF; DNA: TGTGCCAGCAGAGCACAGCCTAACTATGGCTACACCTTC; size: NA; J: TRBJ1-2; D: NA; V: TRBV28
CDR3: CASSLAGESYEQYF; DNA: TGTGCCAGCAGCTTAGCGGGAGAGTCCTACGAGCAGTACTTC; size: NA; J: TRBJ2-7; D: TRBD2; V: TRBV14
CDR3: CASSARGYTDTQYF; DNA: TGTGCCAGCAGCGCCCGGGGATACACAGATACGCAGTATTTT; size: NA; J: TRBJ2-3; D: NA; V: TRBV9
CDR3: CASSLGGGRLFF; DNA: TGTGCCAGCAGCCTGGGCGGGGGGAGACTGTTTTTT; size: once; J: TRBJ1-4; D: NA; V: TRBV7-2
CDR3: CASSLRMGQGDLSGANVLTF; DNA: TGTGCCAGCAGCTTAAGGATGGGACAGGGGGACCTCTCTGGGGCCAACGTCCTGACTTTC; size: NA; J: TRBJ2-6; D: TRBD1; V: TRBV13
CDR3: CASSLHGGRNSPLHF; DNA: TGTGCCAGCAGTCTTCACGGGGGACGTAATTCACCCCTCCACTTT; size: NA; J: TRBJ1-6; D: NA; V: TRBV28
CDR3: CASSGGQVGNQPQHF; DNA: TGTGCCAGCAGTGGAGGACAGGTTGGCAATCAGCCCCAGCATTTT; size: NA; J: TRBJ1-5; D: TRBD1; V: TRBV25-1
CDR3: CASSYDRGVGHNEQFF; DNA: TGCGCCAGCAGCTATGACAGGGGTGTGGGTCACAATGAGCAGTTCTTC; size: NA; J: TRBJ2-1; D: TRBD1; V: TRBV5-1
CDR3: CASSYGAGGSPLHF; DNA: TGTGCCAGCAGTTACGGGGCAGGGGGCTCACCCCTCCACTTT; size: NA; J: TRBJ1-6; D: TRBD1; V: TRBV6-5
CDR3: CASSLTLAGGPQETQYF; DNA: TGTGCCAGCAGCCTGACCCTAGCGGGGGGACCACAAGAGACCCAGTACTTC; size: NA; J: TRBJ2-5; D: TRBD2; V: TRBV7-6
CDR3: CASSLAAGSNQPQHF; DNA: TGTGCCAGCAGCTTAGCGGCCGGTAGCAATCAGCCCCAGCATTTT; size: NA; J: TRBJ1-5; D: NA; V: TRBV7-6
CDR3: CASSYRRQRDTGELFF; DNA: TGTGCCAGCAGTTACAGGCGACAGCGAGACACCGGGGAGCTGTTTTTT; size: NA; J: TRBJ2-2; D: NA; V: TRBV6-5
CDR3: CASSIRGDDTEAFF; DNA: TGTGCCAGTAGTATACGGGGGGACGACACTGAAGCTTTCTTT; size: NA; J: TRBJ1-1; D: NA; V: TRBV19
CDR3: CASKTGGYEQYF; DNA: TGTGCCAGCAAGACGGGGGGCTACGAGCAGTACTTC; size: NA; J: TRBJ2-7; D: TRBD2; V: TRBV28
CDR3: CASSPGTSGRGETQYF; DNA: TGTGCCAGCAGCCCGGGTACTAGCGGGAGGGGTGAGACCCAGTACTTC; size: NA; J: TRBJ2-5; D: TRBD2; V: TRBV2
CDR3: CASSLARGLAGGVATDTQYF; DNA: TGTGCCAGCAGCTTAGCCCGAGGACTAGCGGGAGGAGTTGCCACAGATACGCAGTATTTT; size: once; J: TRBJ2-3; D: TRBD2; V: TRBV7-6
CDR3: CASSFSGGEEQYF; DNA: TGTGCCAGCAGCTTTTCAGGAGGGGAAGAGCAGTACTTC; size: NA; J: TRBJ2-7; D: NA; V: TRBV7-9
CDR3: CASRVLRSRDRARDTQYF; DNA: TGTGCCAGCAGGGTATTAAGATCTCGGGACAGGGCCCGGGATACGCAGTATTTT; size: NA; J: TRBJ2-3; D: TRBD1; V: TRBV7-9